This T cell receptor beta chain was recorded in a study of CD8+ T cells in alopecia areata. Extracted RNA was reverse transcribed into cDNA, the sequencing template. TCRdb keeps only in-frame clones here, not all; method: immunoSEQ multiplex PCR. This table has 110,000 to 150,000 clones, 86% appearing once. Treatment given: oral pan-JAK inhibitor, 5-10 mg twice daily. Points on this clone: What it binds is not known.

Whole-study findings and limits: Higher clonality was seen in lesional scalp than in normal scalp, especially in alopecia totalis/universalis. Many expanded lesional clones persisted during tofacitinib (in both scalp and blood).

The CDR3 consists of 16 residues. Germline V CDR1 and CDR2: LNHNV, YYDKDF (reference sequence). V was pared by 0 bases and J by 4 bases, with 4 bases of the junction left unmatched. This TCR derives from a human donor with alopecia areata. The chain links TRBV15 to TRBJ2-1; 9 bases line up with TRBD2. The source material was CD8+ T cells sorted from blood, sampled at week 4, from a patient treated with tofacitinib. In DNA, the CDR3 is TGTGCCACCAGCAGAGATAGGGCGGGGGGGTACAATGAGCAGTTCTTC. Protein: CATSRDRAGGYNEQFF.